This TCR beta chain emerged from a study of T cell responses to AZD1222 COVID-19 vaccine. Sequencing was performed with immunoSEQ multiplex PCR; in TCRdb, only in-frame clones are kept and a portion is missing. Of around 210,000 clones in the sample, around 94% were seen once. Study-wide points: Baseline antibody screening turned up just a handful of seropositive AZD1222 recipients. Repertoire sampling happened only post peak T cell response.

Details on this clone: Its antigen is as yet unknown. The junction and the germline gene differ at one end; a read error may be behind it.

The CDR3 runs to 12 residues. The germline CDR1 and CDR2 sequences are MNHEY and SMNVEV (reference sequence). The chain has TRBV27 and TRBJ2-7; no clear D gene. The material sequenced was peripheral blood, taken 28 days after the second dose of the MenACWY control vaccine. This TCR was sampled from an adult who received the MenACWY meningococcal vaccine as a control. The CDR3 sequence: CASSETRRPIGF. CDR3 DNA sequence: TGTGCCAGCAGCGAAACTCGACGGCCCATCGGCTTC.